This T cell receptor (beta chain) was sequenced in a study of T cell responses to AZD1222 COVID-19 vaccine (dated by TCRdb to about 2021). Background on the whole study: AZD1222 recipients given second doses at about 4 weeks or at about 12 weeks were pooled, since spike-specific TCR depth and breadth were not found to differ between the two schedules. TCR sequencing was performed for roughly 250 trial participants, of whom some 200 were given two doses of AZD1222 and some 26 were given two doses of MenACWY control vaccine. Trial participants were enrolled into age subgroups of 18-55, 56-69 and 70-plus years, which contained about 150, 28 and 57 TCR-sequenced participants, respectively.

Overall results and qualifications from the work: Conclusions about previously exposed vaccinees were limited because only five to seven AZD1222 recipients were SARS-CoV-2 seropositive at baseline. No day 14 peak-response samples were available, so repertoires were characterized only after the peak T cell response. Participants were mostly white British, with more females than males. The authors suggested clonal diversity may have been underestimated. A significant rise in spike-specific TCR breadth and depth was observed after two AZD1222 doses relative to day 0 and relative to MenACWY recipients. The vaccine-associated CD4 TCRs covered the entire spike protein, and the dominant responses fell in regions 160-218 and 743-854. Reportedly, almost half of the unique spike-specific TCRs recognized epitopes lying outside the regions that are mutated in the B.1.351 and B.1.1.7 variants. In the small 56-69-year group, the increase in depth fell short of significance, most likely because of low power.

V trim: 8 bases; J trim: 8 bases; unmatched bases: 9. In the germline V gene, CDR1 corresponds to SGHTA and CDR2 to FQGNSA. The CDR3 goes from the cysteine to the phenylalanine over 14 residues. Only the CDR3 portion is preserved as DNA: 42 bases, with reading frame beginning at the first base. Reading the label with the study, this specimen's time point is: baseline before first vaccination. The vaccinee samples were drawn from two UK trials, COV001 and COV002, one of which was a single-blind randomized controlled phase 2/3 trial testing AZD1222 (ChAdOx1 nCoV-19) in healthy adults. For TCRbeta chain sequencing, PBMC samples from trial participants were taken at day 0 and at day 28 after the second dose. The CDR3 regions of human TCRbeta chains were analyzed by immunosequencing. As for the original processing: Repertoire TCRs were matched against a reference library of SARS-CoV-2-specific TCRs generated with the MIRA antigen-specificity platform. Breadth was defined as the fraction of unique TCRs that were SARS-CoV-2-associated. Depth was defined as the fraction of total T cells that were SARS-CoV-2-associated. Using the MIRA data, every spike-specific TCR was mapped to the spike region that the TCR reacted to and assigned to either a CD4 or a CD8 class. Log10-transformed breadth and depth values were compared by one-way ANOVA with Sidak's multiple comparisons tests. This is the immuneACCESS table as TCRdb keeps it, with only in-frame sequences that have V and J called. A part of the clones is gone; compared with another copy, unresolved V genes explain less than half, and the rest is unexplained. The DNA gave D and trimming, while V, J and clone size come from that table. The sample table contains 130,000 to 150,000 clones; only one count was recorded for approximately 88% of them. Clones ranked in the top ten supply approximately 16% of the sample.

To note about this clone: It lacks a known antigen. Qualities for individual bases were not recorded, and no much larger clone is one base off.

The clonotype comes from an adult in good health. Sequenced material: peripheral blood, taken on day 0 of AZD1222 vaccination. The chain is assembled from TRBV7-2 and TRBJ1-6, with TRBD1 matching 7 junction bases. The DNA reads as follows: TGTGCCAGCTCGAGGGGGCCTCAAGATTCACCCCTCCACTTT. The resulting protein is CASSRGPQDSPLHF.